This T cell receptor beta chain was captured by sequencing in a study of technical replicates of blood from several donors. Assay used: immunoSEQ multiplex PCR; TCRdb lists only in-frame clones, some missing. Of about 100,000 clones listed, about 95% are singletons. V shed 2 bases and J shed 2 bases, with 10 bases lying between them. Germline CDR1 and CDR2: SGHDN and FVKESK. The CDR3 sequence is 14 residues long. Sequencing used T cells isolated from PBMCs. This chain joins TRBV14 and TRBJ2-7; D is possibly TRBD2 (5 bases). This TCR derives from a human donor in good health. The CDR3 spells CASSQSGIAYEQYF. The CDR3 bases are TGTGCCAGCAGCCAATCGGGAATAGCCTACGAGCAGTACTTC.